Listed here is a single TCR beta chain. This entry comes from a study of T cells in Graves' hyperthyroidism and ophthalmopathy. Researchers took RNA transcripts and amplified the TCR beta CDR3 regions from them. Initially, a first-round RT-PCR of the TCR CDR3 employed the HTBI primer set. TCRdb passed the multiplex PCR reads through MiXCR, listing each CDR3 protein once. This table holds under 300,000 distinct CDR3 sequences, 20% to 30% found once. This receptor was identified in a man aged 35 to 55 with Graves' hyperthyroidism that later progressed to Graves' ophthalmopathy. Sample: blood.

CDR3: CASSGTGPKYGYTF. The CDR3 nucleotides read TGTGCCAGCAGCGGGACAGGCCCGAAATATGGCTACACCTTC. The chain carries TRBV2 and TRBJ1-2; 8 nucleotides agree with TRBD1. The CDR3 is 14 amino acids. After removal of 6 bases from V and 5 bases from J, the junction contained 8 bases not matched to a gene. Germline V gives CDR1 SNHLY, CDR2 FYNNEI.